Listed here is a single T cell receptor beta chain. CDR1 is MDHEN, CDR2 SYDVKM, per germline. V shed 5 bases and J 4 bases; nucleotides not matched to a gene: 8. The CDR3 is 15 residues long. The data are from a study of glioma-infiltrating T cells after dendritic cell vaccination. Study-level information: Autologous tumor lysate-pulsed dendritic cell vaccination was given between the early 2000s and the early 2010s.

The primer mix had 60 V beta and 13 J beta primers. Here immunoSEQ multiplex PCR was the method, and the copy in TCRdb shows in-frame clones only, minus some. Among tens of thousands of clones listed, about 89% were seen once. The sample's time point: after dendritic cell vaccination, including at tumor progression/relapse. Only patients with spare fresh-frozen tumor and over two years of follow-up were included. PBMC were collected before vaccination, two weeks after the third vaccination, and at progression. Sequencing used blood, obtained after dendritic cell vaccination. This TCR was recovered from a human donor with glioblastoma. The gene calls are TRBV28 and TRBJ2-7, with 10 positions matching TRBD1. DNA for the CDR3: TGTGCCAGCAGTACCGCCGGGACAGGGGTTTACGAGCAGTACTTC. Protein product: CASSTAGTGVYEQYF. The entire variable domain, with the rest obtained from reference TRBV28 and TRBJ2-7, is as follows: DVKVTQSSRYLVKRTGEKVFLECVQDMDHENMFWYRQDPGLGLRLIYFSYDVKMKEKGDIPEGYSVSREKKERFSLILESASTNQTSMYLCASSTAGTGVYEQYFGPGTRLTVT.